Below are 12 T cell receptor beta chains sequenced from a single sample in a study of blood T cell repertoires in COVID-19. Produced via immunoSEQ multiplex PCR; TCRdb's table is partial and in-frame only. The sample shows 20,000 to 25,000 clones, more than 85% of them seen only once. The sequenced sample consisted of peripheral blood. The receptors derive from a woman between 65 and 79 years old with active COVID-19.

This chain joins TRBV5-1 and TRBJ1-3, with 7 bases that match TRBD1. This CDR3 contains 15 residues. Per germline, CDR1 SGHRS and CDR2 YFSETQ. The V gene end was trimmed by 4 bases and the J gene end by 4 bases; junction bases not matched to a gene: 8. CDR3 residues: CASSITGTVGNTIYF. The CDR3 DNA reads as TGCGCCAGCAGCATTACCGGGACAGTCGGAAACACCATATATTTT.

The V and J genes are TRBV28 and TRBJ2-2, with 8 bases matching TRBD1. The CDR3 extends over 14 amino acids. The germline V gene encodes CDR1 MDHEN and CDR2 SYDVKM. With V trimmed by 10 bases and J by 3 bases, 7 bases remained unmatched. DNA of the CDR3: TGTGCCACACATGACAGGGGAGACACCGGGGAGCTGTTTTTT. As protein: CATHDRGDTGELFF.

The rearrangement uses TRBV3-1 (or the pseudogene TRBV3-2) and TRBJ2-7; TRBD1 matches at 10 bases. Per germline, CDR1 LGHDT and CDR2 YNNKEL (reference sequence). The CDR3 runs to 17 residues. V lost 0 bases to trimming and J lost 5 bases; unmatched junction nucleotides: 10. The CDR3 region is CASSQDPRRQGANEQYF. CDR3 nucleotides: TGTGCCAGCAGCCAAGATCCTCGGCGACAGGGGGCGAACGAGCAGTACTTC.

A few counts support this clone. The chain links TRBV2 to TRBJ1-6; weak D call: TRBD1 (5 bases). Trimming stripped 6 bases from V and 6 bases from J, with 21 bases between. CDR1 is SNHLY and CDR2 is FYNNEI in the germline V gene. The CDR3 is made up of 17 amino acids. CDR3 DNA: TGTGCCAGCAGCTACGGACAAACAAGATTCCCTAATTCACCCCTCCACTTT. It translates to CASSYGQTRFPNSPLHF.

The chain has TRBV7-2 and TRBJ2-5, with 13 bases lining up with TRBD2. V gave up 5 bases and J gave up 6 bases; unmatched junction bases: 9. In germline, CDR1 is SGHTA, CDR2 FQGNSA. The CDR3 totals 16 residues. The CDR3 protein is CASSQTSGRARQTQYF. CDR3 in DNA: TGTGCCAGCAGCCAAACTAGCGGGAGGGCCCGGCAGACCCAGTACTTC.

J is TRBJ1-3 and V is TRBV7-9; the match to TRBD1 covers 12 bases. Trimming cost V 5 bases and J 0 bases; bases outside gene matches: 11. CDR3 length: 19 amino acids. In germline, CDR1 is SEHNR, CDR2 FQNEAQ (reference sequence). This CDR3 reads CASSTGTGGLMGSGNTIYF. The CDR3 bases are TGTGCCAGCAGCACCGGGACAGGGGGCTTAATGGGCTCTGGAAACACCATATATTTT.

The chain carries TRBV9 and TRBJ1-1, with D perhaps matching TRBD1 (5 bases). This CDR3 has 12 amino acids. Germline CDR1 SGDLS, CDR2 YYNGEE. V dropped 3 bases and J dropped 4 bases, with 7 bases sitting between them. DNA for the CDR3: TGTGCCAGCAGCGGGACAAGCACTGAAGCTTTCTTT. Amino acid sequence: CASSGTSTEAFF.

V is TRBV29-1 and J is TRBJ2-3; TRBD1 matches at 12 bases. The CDR3 is 15 amino acids. Germline V gives CDR1 SQVTM, CDR2 ANQGSEA. Trimming removed 5 bases from V and 6 bases from J; junction bases left unmatched: 9. The CDR3 loop reads CSVPGQGAAVDTQYF. CDR3 DNA: TGCAGCGTTCCGGGACAGGGGGCGGCTGTTGATACGCAGTATTTT.

In DNA form, the CDR3 reads TGTGCCAGCAGCTTGGGCGGCCTTGCAGGGGATGAGCAGTTCTTC. Its protein is CASSLGGLAGDEQFF. The chain recombines TRBV7-2 with TRBJ2-1, with a weak D call TRBD1 (6 bases). V was clipped by 3 bases and J by 8 bases, with 17 bases between them. The CDR3 sequence is 15 residues long. CDR1 and CDR2 (germline): SGHTA, FQGNSA.

This chain uses TRBV6-1 with TRBJ2-5; TRBD1 might be the D (5 bases). CDR1 is MNHNS, CDR2 SASEGT, per germline. The CDR3 runs 13 residues. Trimming left V 5 bases short and J 4 bases short, with 11 bases between. CDR3 nucleotides: TGTGCCAGCAGTTATACCAGGGTAGAGACCCAGTACTTC. Protein product: CASSYTRVETQYF.

In its sample, this clone was seen once. The chain uses TRBV13 and TRBJ2-7; perhaps TRBD1 as D (5 bases). Deletions cut 2 bases from V and 2 bases from J, with 10 bases between. The CDR3 consists of 14 residues. Per germline, CDR1 PRHDT and CDR2 FYEKMQ (reference sequence). This chain's CDR3 is CASSLRDRPYEQYF. The CDR3 DNA follows: TGTGCCAGCAGCTTACGTGACAGACCCTACGAGCAGTACTTC.

V is TRBV5-4 and J is TRBJ1-2; 7 bases are shared with TRBD1. Germline CDR1 reads SGHNT; CDR2 reads YYREEE (reference sequence). The length of the CDR3 is 15 residues. Unmatched junction bases numbered 15, after V lost 5 bases and J lost 8 bases. The CDR3 region is CASSSGGGGNGGYTF. CDR3 nucleotides: TGTGCCAGCAGTTCCGGTGGAGGGGGCAACGGCGGCTACACCTTC.